This entry is about one TCR beta chain. Authors' processing steps: Estimates of nucleated cell counts were drawn from the amplification of reference gene primers. This table comes from immunoSEQ multiplex PCR, and its TCRdb copy is limited to in-frame clones, with some not included. V and J calls and clone size come straight from that table; D and trimming were deduced from the DNA. The repertoire holds about 250,000 clones, with approximately 90% as singletons. This sample is drawn from a study of blood T cell repertoires in COVID-19. Study background: Collection of acute and convalescent COVID-19 samples took place in the United States, Italy and Spain. Sources were T cells, B-cell-depleted T cells, or PBMCs; the material itself was cDNA or gDNA.

The CDR3 totals 14 residues. Losses at the gene ends were 4 bases for V and 4 bases for J; bases not matched to a gene: 9. The germline CDR1 and CDR2 sequences are GTSNPN and SVGIG (reference sequence). The chain couples TRBV30 to TRBJ1-2; TRBD1 matches at 7 bases. The sample comprised peripheral blood. This TCR was recovered from a young man with active or convalescent COVID-19. The CDR3 spells CAWTWTGLTYGYTF. The DNA of the CDR3 is TGTGCCTGGACCTGGACAGGACTAACCTATGGCTACACCTTC.